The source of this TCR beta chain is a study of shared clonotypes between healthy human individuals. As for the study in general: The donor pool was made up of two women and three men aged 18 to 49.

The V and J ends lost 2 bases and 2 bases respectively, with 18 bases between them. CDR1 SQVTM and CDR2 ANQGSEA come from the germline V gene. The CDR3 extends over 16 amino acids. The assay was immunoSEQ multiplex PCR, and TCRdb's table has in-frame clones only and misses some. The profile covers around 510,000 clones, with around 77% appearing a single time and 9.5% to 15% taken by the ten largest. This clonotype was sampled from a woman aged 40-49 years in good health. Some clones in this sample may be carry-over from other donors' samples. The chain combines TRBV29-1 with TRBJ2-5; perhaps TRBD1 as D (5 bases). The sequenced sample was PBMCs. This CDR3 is CSVEIWARQSQETQYF. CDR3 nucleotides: TGCAGCGTTGAAATCTGGGCGAGACAGAGTCAAGAGACCCAGTACTTC.